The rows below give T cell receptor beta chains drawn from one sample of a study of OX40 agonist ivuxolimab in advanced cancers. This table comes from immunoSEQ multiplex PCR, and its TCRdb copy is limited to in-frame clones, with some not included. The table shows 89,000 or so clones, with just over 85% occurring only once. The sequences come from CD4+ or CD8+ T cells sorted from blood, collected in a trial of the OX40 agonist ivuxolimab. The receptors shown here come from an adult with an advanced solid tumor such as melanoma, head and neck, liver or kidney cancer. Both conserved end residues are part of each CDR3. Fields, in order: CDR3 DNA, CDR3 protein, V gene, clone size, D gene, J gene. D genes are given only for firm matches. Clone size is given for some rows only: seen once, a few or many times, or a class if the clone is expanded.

CDR3nt: TGTGCCAGCAGCCCAGGAGGGGGCCGCGAGACCCAGTACTTC
CDR3aa: CASSPGGGRETQYF
v_gene: TRBV5-4
abundance: once
d_gene: -
j_gene: TRBJ2-5

CDR3nt: TGTGCCAGCAGTTCCCGGGGACAGGCCGGCTCCTACGAGCAGTACTTC
CDR3aa: CASSSRGQAGSYEQYF
v_gene: TRBV6-6
abundance: -
d_gene: TRBD1
j_gene: TRBJ2-7

CDR3nt: TGTGCCAGCAGTTACCTTCAACACACTGAAGCTTTCTTT
CDR3aa: CASSYLQHTEAFF
v_gene: TRBV6-5
abundance: few
d_gene: -
j_gene: TRBJ1-1

CDR3nt: TGTGCCCTTCGGGGGCGCACCGGGGAGCTGTTTTTT
CDR3aa: CALRGRTGELFF
v_gene: TRBV30
abundance: -
d_gene: -
j_gene: TRBJ2-2

CDR3nt: TGCGCCAGCAGCTTGGCGTTAGCGGGGGTCACCGGGGAGCTGTTTTTT
CDR3aa: CASSLALAGVTGELFF
v_gene: TRBV5-1
abundance: -
d_gene: TRBD2
j_gene: TRBJ2-2

CDR3nt: TGTGATTGGAAGCGGGAATCCGAGCAGTACTTC
CDR3aa: CDWKRESEQYF
v_gene: TRBV25-1
abundance: -
d_gene: TRBD2
j_gene: TRBJ2-7

CDR3nt: TGTGCCTGGGCCCCCGACCGGGAAGATACGCAGTATTTT
CDR3aa: CAWAPDREDTQYF
v_gene: TRBV30
abundance: -
d_gene: -
j_gene: TRBJ2-3

CDR3nt: TGTGCCAGCAGCTGGGACAGGGGAAACATTCAGTACTTC
CDR3aa: CASSWDRGNIQYF
v_gene: TRBV2
abundance: once
d_gene: TRBD1
j_gene: TRBJ2-4

CDR3nt: TGTGCCAGTAGTATAGATCGAGGCGACCGCACAGATACGCAGTATTTT
CDR3aa: CASSIDRGDRTDTQYF
v_gene: TRBV19
abundance: -
d_gene: -
j_gene: TRBJ2-3

CDR3nt: TGTGCCAGCAGCATACAGGGGCCTGGGGCCTACGAGCAGTACTTC
CDR3aa: CASSIQGPGAYEQYF
v_gene: TRBV7-2
abundance: -
d_gene: TRBD1
j_gene: TRBJ2-7

CDR3nt: TGTGCCAGCGCCGGGACAGGGGGCCGACAGCCCCAGCATTTT
CDR3aa: CASAGTGGRQPQHF
v_gene: TRBV19
abundance: -
d_gene: TRBD1
j_gene: TRBJ1-5

CDR3nt: TGTGCCAGCAGCACGGACAGGGTTTATGAGCAGTTCTTC
CDR3aa: CASSTDRVYEQFF
v_gene: TRBV7-9
abundance: -
d_gene: TRBD1
j_gene: TRBJ2-1

CDR3nt: TGTGCCAGCAGCTTATACCAAGAGACCCAGTACTTC
CDR3aa: CASSLYQETQYF
v_gene: TRBV11-2
abundance: -
d_gene: -
j_gene: TRBJ2-5

CDR3nt: TGTGCCACCAGCAGCGGGACCCCGGGTACGCAGTATTTT
CDR3aa: CATSSGTPGTQYF
v_gene: TRBV15
abundance: once
d_gene: -
j_gene: TRBJ2-3

CDR3nt: TGTGCCAGTAGGACTAGTTGGGATGAGCAGTTCTTC
CDR3aa: CASRTSWDEQFF
v_gene: TRBV19
abundance: -
d_gene: -
j_gene: TRBJ2-1

CDR3nt: TGTGCCACCAAGGACGGGCGAGACACCGGGGAGCTGTTTTTT
CDR3aa: CATKDGRDTGELFF
v_gene: TRBV10-3
abundance: -
d_gene: -
j_gene: TRBJ2-2

CDR3nt: TGTGCCAGCAGCTTAACGGTCAGGGGAATAGATACGCAGTATTTT
CDR3aa: CASSLTVRGIDTQYF
v_gene: TRBV7-3
abundance: -
d_gene: -
j_gene: TRBJ2-3

CDR3nt: TGCGCCAGCAGCCAAGGCGGGAGAGGCAGTTGGAATGAGCAGTTCTTC
CDR3aa: CASSQGGRGSWNEQFF
v_gene: TRBV4-1
abundance: -
d_gene: TRBD2
j_gene: TRBJ2-1

CDR3nt: TGTGCCAGCAGCTCAGCGACCCGAACAGGGTCTGCTTTCTTT
CDR3aa: CASSSATRTGSAFF
v_gene: TRBV7-2
abundance: -
d_gene: -
j_gene: TRBJ1-1

CDR3nt: TGCAGCGTTGGAGGGGGCGAGACAGATACGCAGTATTTT
CDR3aa: CSVGGGETDTQYF
v_gene: TRBV29-1
abundance: -
d_gene: TRBD1
j_gene: TRBJ2-3

CDR3nt: TGTGCCAGCAGTTTGGTGGGTAGCGGGACCCATTCCTACAATGAGCAGTTCTTC
CDR3aa: CASSLVGSGTHSYNEQFF
v_gene: TRBV27
abundance: -
d_gene: TRBD2
j_gene: TRBJ2-1

CDR3nt: TGTGCCAGCTCACCAACTAGATCCGGGGAGCTGTTTTTT
CDR3aa: CASSPTRSGELFF
v_gene: TRBV18
abundance: -
d_gene: -
j_gene: TRBJ2-2

CDR3nt: TGTGCCACCGAACCAGGGACCAACTATGGCTACACCTTC
CDR3aa: CATEPGTNYGYTF
v_gene: TRBV10-3
abundance: -
d_gene: -
j_gene: TRBJ1-2

CDR3nt: TGTGCCTCGGGTAGCGGGGGGGCCCAGTACTTC
CDR3aa: CASGSGGAQYF
v_gene: TRBV6-6
abundance: -
d_gene: TRBD2
j_gene: TRBJ2-5

CDR3nt: TGTGCCAGCAACCCGAGGGGGACAGAAGAAGAGACCCAGTACTTC
CDR3aa: CASNPRGTEEETQYF
v_gene: TRBV2
abundance: -
d_gene: TRBD1
j_gene: TRBJ2-5

CDR3nt: TGTGCCAGCAGCTCATTAGCGGGAGGGATCCCTACGAAAGAGCAGTACTTC
CDR3aa: CASSSLAGGIPTKEQYF
v_gene: TRBV7-2
abundance: -
d_gene: TRBD2
j_gene: TRBJ2-7

CDR3nt: TGTGCCAGCAGCCGACAGGGTTCCTACGAGCAGTACTTC
CDR3aa: CASSRQGSYEQYF
v_gene: TRBV6-6
abundance: -
d_gene: TRBD1
j_gene: TRBJ2-7

CDR3nt: TGTGCCAGTAGTACCCCGCCACAGGGGGCCCATGAAGCTTTCTTT
CDR3aa: CASSTPPQGAHEAFF
v_gene: TRBV19
abundance: -
d_gene: TRBD1
j_gene: TRBJ1-1

CDR3nt: TGTGCCAGCACTTCCACCCCAGGGACAGCGGGTGGCTACACCTTC
CDR3aa: CASTSTPGTAGGYTF
v_gene: TRBV28
abundance: -
d_gene: TRBD1
j_gene: TRBJ1-2

CDR3nt: TGTGCCAGTAGTAGGGCGGGCTCTGGGGCCAACGTCCTGACTTTC
CDR3aa: CASSRAGSGANVLTF
v_gene: TRBV19
abundance: -
d_gene: -
j_gene: TRBJ2-6

CDR3nt: TGTGCCAGCAGTTTAGGGTTAACCTACGAGCAGTACTTC
CDR3aa: CASSLGLTYEQYF
v_gene: TRBV28
abundance: -
d_gene: -
j_gene: TRBJ2-7

CDR3nt: TGTGCCAGCAGTCGGGGACCGGTTCAAGAGACCCAGTACTTC
CDR3aa: CASSRGPVQETQYF
v_gene: TRBV2
abundance: -
d_gene: -
j_gene: TRBJ2-5

CDR3nt: TGTGCCAGCAGCCCGGAGGGAAGTGGGGCCAACGTCCTGACTTTC
CDR3aa: CASSPEGSGANVLTF
v_gene: TRBV7-3
abundance: once
d_gene: -
j_gene: TRBJ2-6

CDR3nt: TGTGCCAGCAGCTTAGTAGCGGAGAGGGGCTACGAGCAGTACTTC
CDR3aa: CASSLVAERGYEQYF
v_gene: TRBV7-2
abundance: -
d_gene: -
j_gene: TRBJ2-7

CDR3nt: TGTGCCAGCAGTTACTCGGGCCCAGGGGGGGGTCAGCCCCAGCATTTT
CDR3aa: CASSYSGPGGGQPQHF
v_gene: TRBV6-6
abundance: -
d_gene: TRBD1
j_gene: TRBJ1-5

CDR3nt: TGTGCCAGCAGTCCCCATACCTCTTCTAGCATTGAGCAGTTCTTC
CDR3aa: CASSPHTSSSIEQFF
v_gene: TRBV28
abundance: -
d_gene: -
j_gene: TRBJ2-1

CDR3nt: TGTGCCAGCAGCTTCTACTTTAGCGGGAGGGGAACCAAAGAGACCCAGTACTTC
CDR3aa: CASSFYFSGRGTKETQYF
v_gene: TRBV7-9
abundance: -
d_gene: TRBD2
j_gene: TRBJ2-5

CDR3nt: TGTGCCAGCATCAAAGGGGTAGACTACAATGAGCAGTTCTTC
CDR3aa: CASIKGVDYNEQFF
v_gene: TRBV11-2
abundance: -
d_gene: -
j_gene: TRBJ2-1

CDR3nt: TGTGCCACCAGCAGAGACGGACAGCAAGAGACCCAGTACTTC
CDR3aa: CATSRDGQQETQYF
v_gene: TRBV15
abundance: -
d_gene: -
j_gene: TRBJ2-5

CDR3nt: TGCGCCAGCAGCCAAGATATGTTGGAAGATACGCAGTATTTT
CDR3aa: CASSQDMLEDTQYF
v_gene: TRBV4-1
abundance: -
d_gene: -
j_gene: TRBJ2-3

CDR3nt: TGTGCCAGCAGCTGGGGGACAGGGGGCGATGAGTACTTC
CDR3aa: CASSWGTGGDEYF
v_gene: TRBV7-8
abundance: -
d_gene: TRBD1
j_gene: TRBJ2-7

CDR3nt: TGTGCCAGCAGCGGGGCGGCGGGGGCCCCTGAAGCTTTCTTT
CDR3aa: CASSGAAGAPEAFF
v_gene: TRBV7-8
abundance: -
d_gene: -
j_gene: TRBJ1-1

CDR3nt: TGCGCCAGCAGCCAAGAGTTGAACGAGGTCAGCACAGATACGCAGTATTTT
CDR3aa: CASSQELNEVSTDTQYF
v_gene: TRBV4-3
abundance: -
d_gene: -
j_gene: TRBJ2-3

CDR3nt: TGTGCCAGCAGTTTAGAGAACTATGGCTACACCTTC
CDR3aa: CASSLENYGYTF
v_gene: TRBV28
abundance: -
d_gene: -
j_gene: TRBJ1-2

CDR3nt: TGTGCCAGTAGAGGGGACAGAGTCAATAGCAATCAGCCCCAGCATTTT
CDR3aa: CASRGDRVNSNQPQHF
v_gene: TRBV19
abundance: -
d_gene: TRBD1
j_gene: TRBJ1-5

CDR3nt: TGTGCCAGCAGCTTTACGGGAGCCTACTCCTACGAGCAGTACTTC
CDR3aa: CASSFTGAYSYEQYF
v_gene: TRBV5-6
abundance: -
d_gene: -
j_gene: TRBJ2-7

CDR3nt: TGTGCCAGCAGTCCAGGGACAGGGGGCTCTGGGGCCAACGTCCTGACTTTC
CDR3aa: CASSPGTGGSGANVLTF
v_gene: TRBV28
abundance: few
d_gene: TRBD1
j_gene: TRBJ2-6

CDR3nt: TGTGCCAGCAGAGGTCAGGGGGCAGATACGCAGTATTTT
CDR3aa: CASRGQGADTQYF
v_gene: TRBV5-5
abundance: -
d_gene: TRBD1
j_gene: TRBJ2-3

CDR3nt: TGTGCCAGCAGTCCGAAAACTCCATATTTCTACGGCTACACCTTC
CDR3aa: CASSPKTPYFYGYTF
v_gene: TRBV27
abundance: -
d_gene: -
j_gene: TRBJ1-2

CDR3nt: TGTGCCAGCAGCTTAATGGGGACCGGGGAGCTGTTTTTT
CDR3aa: CASSLMGTGELFF
v_gene: TRBV7-3
abundance: -
d_gene: -
j_gene: TRBJ2-2

CDR3nt: TGCGCCAGCAGCCCAGACAGGGGTGGAAGCAATCAGCCCCAGCATTTT
CDR3aa: CASSPDRGGSNQPQHF
v_gene: TRBV4-1
abundance: -
d_gene: TRBD1
j_gene: TRBJ1-5

CDR3nt: TGTGCCAGCAGCTTATCAGGATACGAGCAGTACTTC
CDR3aa: CASSLSGYEQYF
v_gene: TRBV7-9
abundance: -
d_gene: -
j_gene: TRBJ2-7

CDR3nt: TGTGCCAGCAGTTACTTGGGGGGAGGGAACACCGGGGAGCTGTTTTTT
CDR3aa: CASSYLGGGNTGELFF
v_gene: TRBV6-5
abundance: once
d_gene: -
j_gene: TRBJ2-2

CDR3nt: TGCGCCAGCAGCCAAGATGGATGGCGGGAGGGGGGAGATACGCAGTATTTT
CDR3aa: CASSQDGWREGGDTQYF
v_gene: TRBV4-3
abundance: -
d_gene: TRBD2
j_gene: TRBJ2-3

CDR3nt: TGTGCCAGCTCCCCCCCGTTAGGGGGTCCCAATACGCAGTATTTT
CDR3aa: CASSPPLGGPNTQYF
v_gene: TRBV18
abundance: -
d_gene: -
j_gene: TRBJ2-3

CDR3nt: TGCAGCGTGGCGTTGAGCCCCGGTGGCTATGGCTACACCTTC
CDR3aa: CSVALSPGGYGYTF
v_gene: TRBV29-1
abundance: -
d_gene: -
j_gene: TRBJ1-2

CDR3nt: TGTGCCAGCAGCTCGGAGACAGGGATGGGGAACGGGGAGCTGTTTTTT
CDR3aa: CASSSETGMGNGELFF
v_gene: TRBV5-6
abundance: -
d_gene: TRBD1
j_gene: TRBJ2-2

CDR3nt: TGTGCCAGCAGTTACTCTTGGGCTGAGACCCAGTACTTC
CDR3aa: CASSYSWAETQYF
v_gene: TRBV6-5
abundance: -
d_gene: -
j_gene: TRBJ2-5

CDR3nt: TGTGCTAGTGGTTTGGGAGGGGGCGAAAAACTGTTTTTT
CDR3aa: CASGLGGGEKLFF
v_gene: TRBV12-5
abundance: -
d_gene: TRBD1
j_gene: TRBJ1-4

CDR3nt: TGTGCCAGCAGCTCGAAACAGTTTGGGGCCAACGTCCTGACTTTC
CDR3aa: CASSSKQFGANVLTF
v_gene: TRBV7-9
abundance: -
d_gene: -
j_gene: TRBJ2-6